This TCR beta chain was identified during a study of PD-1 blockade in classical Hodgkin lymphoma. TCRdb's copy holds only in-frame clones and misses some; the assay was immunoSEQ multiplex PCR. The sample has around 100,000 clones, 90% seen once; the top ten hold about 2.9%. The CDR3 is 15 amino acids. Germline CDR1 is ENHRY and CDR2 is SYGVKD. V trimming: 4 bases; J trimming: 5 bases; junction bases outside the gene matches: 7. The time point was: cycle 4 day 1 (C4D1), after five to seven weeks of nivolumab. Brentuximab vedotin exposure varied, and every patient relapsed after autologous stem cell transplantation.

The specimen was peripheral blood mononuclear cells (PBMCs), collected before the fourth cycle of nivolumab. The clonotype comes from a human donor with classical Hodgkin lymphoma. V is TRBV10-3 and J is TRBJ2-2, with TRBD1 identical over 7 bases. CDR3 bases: TGTGCCATCAGTGGCTTAACAGGGGAAACCGGGGAGCTGTTTTTT. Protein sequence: CAISGLTGETGELFF.